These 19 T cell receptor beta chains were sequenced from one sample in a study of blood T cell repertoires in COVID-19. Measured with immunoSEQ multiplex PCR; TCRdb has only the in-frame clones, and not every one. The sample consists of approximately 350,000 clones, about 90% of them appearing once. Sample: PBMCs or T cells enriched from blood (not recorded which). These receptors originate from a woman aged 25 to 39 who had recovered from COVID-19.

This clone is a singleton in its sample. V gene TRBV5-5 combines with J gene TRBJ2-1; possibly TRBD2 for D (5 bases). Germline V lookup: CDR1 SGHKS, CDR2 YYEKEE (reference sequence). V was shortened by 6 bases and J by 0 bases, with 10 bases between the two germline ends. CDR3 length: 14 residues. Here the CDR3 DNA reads TGTGCCAGCACCAGCGGATACTCCTACAATGAGCAGTTCTTC. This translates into CASTSGYSYNEQFF.

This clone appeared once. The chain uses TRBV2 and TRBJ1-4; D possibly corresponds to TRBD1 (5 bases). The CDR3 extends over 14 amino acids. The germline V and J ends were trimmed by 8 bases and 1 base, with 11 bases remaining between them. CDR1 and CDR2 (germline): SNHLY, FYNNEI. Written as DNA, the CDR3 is TGTGCCAGCGGGGACTTGGTAACTAATGAAAAACTGTTTTTT. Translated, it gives CASGDLVTNEKLFF.

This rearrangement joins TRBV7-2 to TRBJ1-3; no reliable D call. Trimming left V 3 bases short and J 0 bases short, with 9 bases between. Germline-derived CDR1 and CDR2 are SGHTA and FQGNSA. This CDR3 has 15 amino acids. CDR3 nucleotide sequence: TGTGCCAGCAGCTTGGGCAGCTCCTCTGGAAACACCATATATTTT. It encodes CASSLGSSSGNTIYF.

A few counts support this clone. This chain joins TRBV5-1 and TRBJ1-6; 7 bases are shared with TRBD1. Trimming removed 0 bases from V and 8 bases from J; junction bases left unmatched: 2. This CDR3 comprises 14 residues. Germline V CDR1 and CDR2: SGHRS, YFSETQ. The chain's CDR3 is CASSLDQGDSPLHF. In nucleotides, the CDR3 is TGCGCCAGCAGCTTGGACCAGGGGGATTCACCCCTCCACTTT.

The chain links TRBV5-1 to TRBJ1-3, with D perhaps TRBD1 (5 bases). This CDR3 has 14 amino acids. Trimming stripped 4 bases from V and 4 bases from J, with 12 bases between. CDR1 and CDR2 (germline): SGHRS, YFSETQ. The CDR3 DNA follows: TGCGCCAGCAGCCCAGGGTTTTCGGGAAACACCATATATTTT. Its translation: CASSPGFSGNTIYF.

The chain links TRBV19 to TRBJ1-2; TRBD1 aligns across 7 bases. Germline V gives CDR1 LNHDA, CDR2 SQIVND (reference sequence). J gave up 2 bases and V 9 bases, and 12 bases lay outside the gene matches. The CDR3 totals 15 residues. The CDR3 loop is CASCSWDSKNYGYTF. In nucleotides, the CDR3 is TGTGCCAGCTGCTCCTGGGACAGCAAAAACTATGGCTACACCTTC.

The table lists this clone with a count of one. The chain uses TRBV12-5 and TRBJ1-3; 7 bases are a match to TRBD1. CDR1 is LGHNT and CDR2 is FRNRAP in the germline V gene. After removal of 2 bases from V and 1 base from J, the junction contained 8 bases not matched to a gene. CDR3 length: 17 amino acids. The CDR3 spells CASGLTRQGESGNTIYF. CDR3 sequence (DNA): TGTGCTAGTGGTTTGACCCGACAGGGAGAATCTGGAAACACCATATATTTT.

The CDR3 sequence is CASSLGGLSLSPLHF. The CDR3 DNA is TGTGCCAGCAGTTTAGGGGGACTGTCCCTTTCACCCCTCCACTTT. The chain joins TRBV27 to TRBJ1-6; the D gene is possibly TRBD1 (5 bases). Deletions cut 2 bases from V and 9 bases from J, with 14 bases between. This CDR3 region has 15 residues. The germline CDR1 and CDR2 sequences are MNHEY and SMNVEV (reference sequence).

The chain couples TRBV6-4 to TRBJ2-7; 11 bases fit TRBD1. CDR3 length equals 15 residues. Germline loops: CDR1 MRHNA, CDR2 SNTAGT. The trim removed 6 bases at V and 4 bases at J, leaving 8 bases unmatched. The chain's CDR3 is CASSAGQGAGYEQYF. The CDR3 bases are TGTGCCAGCAGCGCCGGACAGGGGGCTGGGTACGAGCAGTACTTC.

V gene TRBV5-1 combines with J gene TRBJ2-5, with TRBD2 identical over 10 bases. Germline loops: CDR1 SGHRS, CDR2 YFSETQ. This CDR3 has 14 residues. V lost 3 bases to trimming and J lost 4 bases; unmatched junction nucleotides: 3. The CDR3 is CASSSGLALETQYF. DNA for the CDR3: TGCGCCAGCAGCTCGGGACTAGCGCTAGAGACCCAGTACTTC.

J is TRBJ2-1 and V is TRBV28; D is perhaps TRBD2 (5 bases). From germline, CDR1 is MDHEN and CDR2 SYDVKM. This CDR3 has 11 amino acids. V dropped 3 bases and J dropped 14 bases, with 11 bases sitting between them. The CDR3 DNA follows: TGTGCCAGCAGTTTCGAGGGAGCAAAGTTCTTC. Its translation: CASSFEGAKFF.

CDR3 sequence: CASSYGQGTEAFF. CDR3 in DNA: TGTGCCAGCAGTTACGGGCAGGGCACTGAAGCTTTCTTT. The chain has TRBV6-5 and TRBJ1-1; a weak D match, TRBD1 (5 bases). This CDR3 is 13 amino acids long. V was shortened by 2 bases and J by 4 bases, with 8 bases between the two germline ends. Germline CDR1 reads MNHEY; CDR2 reads SVGAGI.

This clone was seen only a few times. The CDR3 loop is CASSLMEGPGEKLFF. Here the CDR3 DNA reads TGTGCCAGCAGCTTGATGGAAGGCCCCGGGGAAAAACTGTTTTTT. The rearrangement links TRBV5-8 to TRBJ1-4; no clear D gene. The V end was cut by 1 base, the J end by 8 bases, with 15 bases between. CDR1 SGHTS and CDR2 YDEGEE come from the germline V gene. The CDR3 runs to 15 residues.

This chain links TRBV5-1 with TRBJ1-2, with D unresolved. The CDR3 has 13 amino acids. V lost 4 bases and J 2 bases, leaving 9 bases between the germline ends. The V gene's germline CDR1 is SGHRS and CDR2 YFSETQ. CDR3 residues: CASSRGENYGYTF. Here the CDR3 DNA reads TGCGCCAGCAGCCGAGGCGAAAACTATGGCTACACCTTC.

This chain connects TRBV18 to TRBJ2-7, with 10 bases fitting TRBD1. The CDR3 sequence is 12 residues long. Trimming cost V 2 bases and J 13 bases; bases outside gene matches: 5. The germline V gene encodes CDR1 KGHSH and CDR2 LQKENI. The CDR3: CASSPGTGELYF. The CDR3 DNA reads TGTGCCAGCTCACCAGGGACAGGGGAACTATACTTC.

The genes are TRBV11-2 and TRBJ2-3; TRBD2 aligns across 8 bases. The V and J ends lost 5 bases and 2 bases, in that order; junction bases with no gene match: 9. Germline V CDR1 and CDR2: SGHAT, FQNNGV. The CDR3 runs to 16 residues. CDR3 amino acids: CASSRRGAGDTDTQYF. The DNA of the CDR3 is TGTGCCAGCAGCCGCCGGGGAGCGGGGGACACAGATACGCAGTATTTT.

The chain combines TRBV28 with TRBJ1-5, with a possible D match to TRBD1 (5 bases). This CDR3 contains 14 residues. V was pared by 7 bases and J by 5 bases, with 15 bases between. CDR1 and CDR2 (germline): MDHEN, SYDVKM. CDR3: CASTSIQGDQPQHF. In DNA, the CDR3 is TGTGCCAGCACCTCGATCCAGGGCGATCAGCCCCAGCATTTT. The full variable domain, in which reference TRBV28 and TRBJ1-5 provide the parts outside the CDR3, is DVKVTQSSRYLVKRTGEKVFLECVQDMDHENMFWYRQDPGLGLRLIYFSYDVKMKEKGDIPEGYSVSREKKERFSLILESASTNQTSMYLCASTSIQGDQPQHFGDGTRLSIL.

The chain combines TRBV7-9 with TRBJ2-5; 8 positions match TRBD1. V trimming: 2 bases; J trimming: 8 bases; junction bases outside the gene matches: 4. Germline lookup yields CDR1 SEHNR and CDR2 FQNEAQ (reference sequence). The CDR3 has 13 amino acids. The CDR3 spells CASSLMGQDTQYF. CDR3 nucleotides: TGTGCCAGCAGCTTAATGGGACAGGACACCCAGTACTTC. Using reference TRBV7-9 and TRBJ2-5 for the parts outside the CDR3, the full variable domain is DTGVSQNPRHKITKRGQNVTFRCDPISEHNRLYWYRQTLGQGPEFLTYFQNEAQLEKSRLLSDRFSAERPKGSFSTLEIQRTEQGDSAMYLCASSLMGQDTQYFGPGTRLLVL.

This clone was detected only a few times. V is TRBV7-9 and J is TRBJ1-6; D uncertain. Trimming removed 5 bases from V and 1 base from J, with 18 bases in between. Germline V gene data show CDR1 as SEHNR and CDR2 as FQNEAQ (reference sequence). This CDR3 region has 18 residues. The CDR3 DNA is TGTGCCAGCAGCCCGAGCCCAGAAAGAGCGTCCTATAATTCACCCCTCCACTTT. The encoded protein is CASSPSPERASYNSPLHF.